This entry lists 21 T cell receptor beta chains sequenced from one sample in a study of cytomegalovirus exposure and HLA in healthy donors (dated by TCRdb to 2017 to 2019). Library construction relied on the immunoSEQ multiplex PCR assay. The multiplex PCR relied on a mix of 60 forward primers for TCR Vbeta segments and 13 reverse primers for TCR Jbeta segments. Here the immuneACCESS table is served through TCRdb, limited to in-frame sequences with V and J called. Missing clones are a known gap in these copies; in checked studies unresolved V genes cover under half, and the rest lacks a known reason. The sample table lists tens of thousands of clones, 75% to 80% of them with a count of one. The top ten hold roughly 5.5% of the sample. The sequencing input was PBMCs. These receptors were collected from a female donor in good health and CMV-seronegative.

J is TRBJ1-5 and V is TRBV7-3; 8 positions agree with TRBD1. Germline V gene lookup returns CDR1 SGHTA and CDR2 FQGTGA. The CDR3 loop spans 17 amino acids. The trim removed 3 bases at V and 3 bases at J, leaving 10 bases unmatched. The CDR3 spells CASSFPGQGSHNQPQHF. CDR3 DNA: TGTGCCAGCAGCTTTCCCGGACAGGGCAGTCACAATCAGCCCCAGCATTTT. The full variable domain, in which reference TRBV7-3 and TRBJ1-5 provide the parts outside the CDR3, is GAGVSQTPSNKVTEKGKYVELRCDPISGHTALYWYRQSLGQGPEFLIYFQGTGAADDSGLPNDRFFAVRPEGSVSTLKIQRTERGDSAVYLCASSFPGQGSHNQPQHFGDGTRLSIL.

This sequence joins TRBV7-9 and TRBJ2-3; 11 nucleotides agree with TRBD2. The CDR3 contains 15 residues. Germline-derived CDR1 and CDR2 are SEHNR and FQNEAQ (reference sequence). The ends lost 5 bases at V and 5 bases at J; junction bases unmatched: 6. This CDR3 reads CASSILAGEEDTQYF. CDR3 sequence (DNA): TGTGCCAGCAGCATACTAGCGGGAGAGGAAGATACGCAGTATTTT.

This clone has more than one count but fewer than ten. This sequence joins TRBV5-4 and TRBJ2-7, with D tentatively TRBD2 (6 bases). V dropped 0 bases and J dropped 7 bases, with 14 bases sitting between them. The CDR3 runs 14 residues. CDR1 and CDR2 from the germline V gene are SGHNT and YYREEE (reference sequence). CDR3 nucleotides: TGTGCCAGCAGCTTGGGGGTGGCGGCGGGGGAGCAGTACTTC. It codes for CASSLGVAAGEQYF.

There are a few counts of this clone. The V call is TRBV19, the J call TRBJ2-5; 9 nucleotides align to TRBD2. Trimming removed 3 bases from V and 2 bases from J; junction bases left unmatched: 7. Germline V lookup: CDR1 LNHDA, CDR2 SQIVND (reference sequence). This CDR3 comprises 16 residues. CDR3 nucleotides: TGTGCCAGTAGTATCTCGTGGAGCGGGGGGCAAGAGACCCAGTACTTC. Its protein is CASSISWSGGQETQYF. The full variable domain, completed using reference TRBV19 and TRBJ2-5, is DGGITQSPKYLFRKEGQNVTLSCEQNLNHDAMYWYRQDPGQGLRLIYYSQIVNDFQKGDIAEGYSVSREKKESFPLTVTSAQKNPTAFYLCASSISWSGGQETQYFGPGTRLLVL.

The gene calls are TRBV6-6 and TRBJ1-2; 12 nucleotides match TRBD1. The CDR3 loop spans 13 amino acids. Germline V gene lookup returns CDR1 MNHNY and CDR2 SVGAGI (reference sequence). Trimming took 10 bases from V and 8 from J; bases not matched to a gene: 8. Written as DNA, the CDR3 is TGTGCCACCTCGGGACAGGGGGCGAGGGGCTACACCTTC. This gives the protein CATSGQGARGYTF.

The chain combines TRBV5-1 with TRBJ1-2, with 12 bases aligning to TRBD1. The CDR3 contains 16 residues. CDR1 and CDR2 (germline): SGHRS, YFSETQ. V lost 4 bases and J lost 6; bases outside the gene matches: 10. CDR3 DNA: TGCGCCAGCAGCCCCGGGACAGGGGGCGATCCCCATGGCTACACCTTC. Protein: CASSPGTGGDPHGYTF.

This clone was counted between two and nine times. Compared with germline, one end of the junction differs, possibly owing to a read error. CDR3 in amino acids: CSAREGVAVF. The CDR3 region has the DNA TGCAGTGCTAGAGAAGGAGTAGCCGTCTTT. J is TRBJ1-1 and V is TRBV20-1; D is unresolved. Germline loops: CDR1 DFQATT, CDR2 SNEGSKA (reference sequence). The CDR3 length is 10 residues.

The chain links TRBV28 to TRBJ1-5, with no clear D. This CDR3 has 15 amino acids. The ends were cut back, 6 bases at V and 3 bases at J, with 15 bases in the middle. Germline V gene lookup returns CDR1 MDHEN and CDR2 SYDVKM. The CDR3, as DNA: TGTGCCAGCAGCTTACCGCACGGTCTCAATCAGCCCCAGCATTTT. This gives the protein CASSLPHGLNQPQHF.

CDR3 region: CASSPRQEPLHF. The CDR3 DNA reads TGTGCCAGCAGTCCTCGACAGGAGCCCCTCCACTTT. The chain links TRBV27 to TRBJ1-6, with D possibly being TRBD1 (6 bases). Trimming removed 5 bases from V and 13 bases from J, with 12 bases in between. The V gene's germline CDR1 is MNHEY and CDR2 SMNVEV (reference sequence). The CDR3 has 12 residues.

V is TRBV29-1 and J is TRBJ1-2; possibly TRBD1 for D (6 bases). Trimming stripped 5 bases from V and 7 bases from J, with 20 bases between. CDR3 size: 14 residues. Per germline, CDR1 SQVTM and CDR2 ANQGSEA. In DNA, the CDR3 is TGCAGCGTTTCCGGCGGACAGCCAGGGATTGGCTACACCTTC. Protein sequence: CSVSGGQPGIGYTF.

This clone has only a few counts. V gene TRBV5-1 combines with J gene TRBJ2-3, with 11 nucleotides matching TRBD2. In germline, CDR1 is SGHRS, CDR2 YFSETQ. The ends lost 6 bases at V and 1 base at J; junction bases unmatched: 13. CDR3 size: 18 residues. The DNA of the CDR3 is TGCGCCAGCAAAAAGTGGTCTAGCGGGAGGACCGGCACAGATACGCAGTATTTT. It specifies CASKKWSSGRTGTDTQYF.

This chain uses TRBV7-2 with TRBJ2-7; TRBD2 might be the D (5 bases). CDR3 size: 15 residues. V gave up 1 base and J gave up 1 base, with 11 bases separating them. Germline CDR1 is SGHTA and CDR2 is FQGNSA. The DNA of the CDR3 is TGTGCCAGCAGCTTAGTACCAGACTATTCCTACGAGCAGTACTTC. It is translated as CASSLVPDYSYEQYF. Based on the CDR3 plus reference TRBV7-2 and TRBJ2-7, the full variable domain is GAGVSQSPSNKVTEKGKDVELRCDPISGHTALYWYRQSLGQGLEFLIYFQGNSAPDKSGLPSDRFSAERTGGSVSTLTIQRTQQEDSAVYLCASSLVPDYSYEQYFGPGTRLTVT.

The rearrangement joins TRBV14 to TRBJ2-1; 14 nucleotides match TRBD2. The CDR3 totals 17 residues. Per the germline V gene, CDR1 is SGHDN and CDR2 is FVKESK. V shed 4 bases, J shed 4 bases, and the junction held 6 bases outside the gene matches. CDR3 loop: CASSPKRLAGGYNEQFF. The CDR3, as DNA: TGTGCCAGCAGCCCTAAAAGACTAGCGGGAGGGTACAATGAGCAGTTCTTC. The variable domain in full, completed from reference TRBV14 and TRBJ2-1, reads EAGVTQFPSHSVIEKGQTVTLRCDPISGHDNLYWYRRVMGKEIKFLLHFVKESKQDESGMPNNRFLAERTGGTYSTLKVQPAELEDSGVYFCASSPKRLAGGYNEQFFGPGTRLTVL.

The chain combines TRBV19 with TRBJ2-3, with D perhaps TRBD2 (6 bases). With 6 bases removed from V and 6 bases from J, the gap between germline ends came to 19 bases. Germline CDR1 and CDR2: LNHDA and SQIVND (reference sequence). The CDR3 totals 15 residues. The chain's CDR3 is CASRPLGGSPDTQYF. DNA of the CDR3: TGTGCCAGTAGGCCGCTCGGGGGTTCCCCGGATACGCAGTATTTT.

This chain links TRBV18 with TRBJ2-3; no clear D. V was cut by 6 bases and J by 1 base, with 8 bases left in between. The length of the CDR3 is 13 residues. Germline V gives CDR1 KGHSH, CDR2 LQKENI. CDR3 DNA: TGTGCCAGCTCGCTGTCGGGCACAGATACGCAGTATTTT. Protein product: CASSLSGTDTQYF.

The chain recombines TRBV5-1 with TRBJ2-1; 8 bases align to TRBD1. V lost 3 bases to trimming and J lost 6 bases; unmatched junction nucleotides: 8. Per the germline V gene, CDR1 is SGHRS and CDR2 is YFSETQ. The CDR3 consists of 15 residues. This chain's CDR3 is CASSSTPDRANEQFF. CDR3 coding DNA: TGCGCCAGCAGCTCCACCCCGGACAGGGCCAATGAGCAGTTCTTC.

The CDR3 bases are TGCGCCAGCAGCGCGGGACCTATGAACACTGAAGCTTTCTTT. Translation: CASSAGPMNTEAFF. V gene TRBV5-1 combines with J gene TRBJ1-1, with D perhaps TRBD1 (5 bases). V dropped 4 bases and J dropped 0 bases, with 10 bases sitting between them. This CDR3 has 14 residues. Germline V CDR1 and CDR2: SGHRS, YFSETQ.

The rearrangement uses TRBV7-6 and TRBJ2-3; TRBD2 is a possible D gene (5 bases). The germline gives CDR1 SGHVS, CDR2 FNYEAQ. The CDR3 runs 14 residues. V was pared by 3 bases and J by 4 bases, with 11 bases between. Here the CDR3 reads CASSFETSPDTQYF. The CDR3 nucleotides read TGTGCCAGCAGCTTTGAAACTAGTCCAGATACGCAGTATTTT.

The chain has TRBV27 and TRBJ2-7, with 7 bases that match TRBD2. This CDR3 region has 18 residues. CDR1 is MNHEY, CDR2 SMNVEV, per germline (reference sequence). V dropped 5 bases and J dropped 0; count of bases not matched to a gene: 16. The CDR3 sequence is CASSAGLTNYPHSYEQYF. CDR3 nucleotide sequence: TGTGCCAGCAGTGCGGGACTAACCAATTACCCCCACTCCTACGAGCAGTACTTC.

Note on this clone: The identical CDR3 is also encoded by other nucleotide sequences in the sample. CDR3 sequence (DNA): TGCGCCAGCAGCTTGTCAGGCCTCTACGAGCAGTACTTC. This encodes CASSLSGLYEQYF. The V call is TRBV5-1, the J call TRBJ2-7; D call uncertain. The length of the CDR3 is 13 residues. Germline V gives CDR1 SGHRS, CDR2 YFSETQ. The ends were cut back, 1 base at V and 3 bases at J, with 8 bases in the middle.

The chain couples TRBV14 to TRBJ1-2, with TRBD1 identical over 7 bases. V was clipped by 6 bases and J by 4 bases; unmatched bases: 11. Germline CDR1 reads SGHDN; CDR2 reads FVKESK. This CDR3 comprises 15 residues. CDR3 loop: CASSPTGKISYGYTF. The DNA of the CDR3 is TGTGCCAGCAGTCCGACAGGGAAAATAAGCTATGGCTACACCTTC.